This TCR beta chain derives from a study of blood T cells in healthy people across ages (dated by TCRdb to 2015 to 2017). Notes on the research overall: In model experiments, roughly one uniquely barcoded TCR beta cDNA molecule per two T cells was captured by template switching. Two additional independent replicas of 1 million unique cDNA reads from the same blood draw were analyzed for two donors (one aged 18 to 29 and one aged 80 or older). Donors of different ages were randomly distributed across sequencing lanes to avoid experimental bias. Four age groups were formed from the donors: young (average 16 years), middle-aged (just under 40), aged (about 62) and long-lived (roughly 81). Age-related changes in TCR beta repertoire diversity were measured in the study by deep sequencing normalized with unique cDNA molecular identifiers. The research as a whole found: Observed TCR beta diversity per million T cells fell roughly linearly with age, and a significant reduction was already apparent by age roughly 40. Compared with the aged group, the long-lived group had more naive CD4+ T cells, fewer expanded clones and increased TCR diversity, suggesting age selection. A strong correlation was found between observed TCR beta diversity and the percentage of naive T cells measured by flow cytometry. Because the CMV infection status of the donors was unknown, age-related changes in expanded clonotypes may potentially have been confounded. Bulk unsorted PBMC profiling prevented conclusive comparison of naive and antigen-experienced compartments. Estimates of total diversity based on one million sequenced T cells were regarded as lower bounds and as underestimates.

The roughly 42 donors, aged 6 to 90 years, were systemically healthy Caucasian individuals from Russia. Roughly 11 milliliters of peripheral blood were drawn from each donor into EDTA-treated Vacutainer tubes. Ficoll-Paque density-gradient centrifugation was used to isolate PBMCs, with at least 6.5 million per sample. Trizol reagent was used to extract total RNA from the PBMCs, yielding at least 5.5 micrograms per sample. Naive CD45RAhigh/CD27high T cell percentages were measured by flow cytometry on a PBMC aliquot from every donor. This clonotype was counted once. Its antigen is currently not known. Base qualities are not at hand, and no much larger clone is one base apart. The CDR3 runs 13 residues from the cysteine to the phenylalanine. The retained sequence is limited to the CDR3, 39 bases, with the frame set at the first base. Looking up the germline V gene yields CDR1 ENHRY and CDR2 SYGVKD. Cut back by 4 bases and 8 bases, the V and J ends lie 14 bases apart.

Library method: 5' RACE. TCRdb lists the instrument as Illumina HiSeq 2500. The second PCR ran for about 7 to 11 cycles and used a J-beta primer mix along with a sample-barcoded 5' primer. A template-switch 5' adaptor carrying 12 random nucleotides introduced a unique molecular identifier onto each TCR beta cDNA molecule. Each sample yielded at least 2.5 million CDR3-containing paired-end reads. First-strand cDNA synthesis was performed from all RNA using the Mint cDNA synthesis kit, with priming by a TRBC-specific oligonucleotide. All cDNA was treated with uracil-DNA glycosylase and then went through a first 18-cycle PCR with the universal primers M1SS and BC2_uni_R. In the authors' own workflow: For normalization, 1 million high-quality reads were randomly selected from each sample, with every read carrying a distinct molecular identifier. Reads with shared molecular identifiers were discarded instead of being binned into consensus sequences. CDR3 identification, clonotype clustering and error correction used MiTCR with a Q25 quality threshold and the strictest error-elimination algorithm. A nonparametric unseen species model with Euler transformation was used to estimate a lower bound on total TCR beta diversity. Clones were called with MiXCR by TCRdb after fastp trimmed the public reads at Q25, and only in-frame beta chains were retained. Every entry covers one CDR3 protein and lists the most common genes and DNA from its rows. The V and J calls reflect TCRdb's pipeline rather than the authors' work. The sample includes over a million distinct CDR3 sequences, with approximately 59% observed a single time. Of the sample, 6.5% to 8.5% falls within the top ten clones.

The chain is encoded by TRBV10-3 joined to TRBJ1-1; the D gene is not confidently resolved. The sequence derives from a man between 18 and 29 years old in good health. Input material: blood. The bases read TGTGCCATCAGTGCCCCCCGGGGAGCGGAAGCTTTCTTT. It translates as CAISAPRGAEAFF.